Here is one TCR beta chain with its context. Its antigen is still unknown. TCRdb's table, derived via immunoSEQ multiplex PCR, lists solely in-frame clones and lacks some. The table lists over 150,000 clones, around 89% of them singletons. This sample is drawn from a study of T cell responses to AZD1222 COVID-19 vaccine. Trimming removed 0 bases at V and 2 bases at J, with 13 bases between. The germline V gene has CDR1 KGHSH and CDR2 LQKENI. The CDR3 extends over 16 amino acids. Findings and limits, study-wide: Baseline serology detected seropositivity in only a handful of AZD1222 recipients. The study sampled repertoires only after the peak T cell response.

The source material was peripheral blood, sampled on day 0 of AZD1222 vaccination. The rearrangement joins TRBV18 to TRBJ2-5; D may be TRBD2 (7 bases). The source of this sequence is an adult in good health. The CDR3 loop reads CASSPPFGGLQETQYF. For the CDR3, the DNA is TGTGCCAGCTCACCACCGTTCGGGGGGCTTCAAGAGACCCAGTACTTC.